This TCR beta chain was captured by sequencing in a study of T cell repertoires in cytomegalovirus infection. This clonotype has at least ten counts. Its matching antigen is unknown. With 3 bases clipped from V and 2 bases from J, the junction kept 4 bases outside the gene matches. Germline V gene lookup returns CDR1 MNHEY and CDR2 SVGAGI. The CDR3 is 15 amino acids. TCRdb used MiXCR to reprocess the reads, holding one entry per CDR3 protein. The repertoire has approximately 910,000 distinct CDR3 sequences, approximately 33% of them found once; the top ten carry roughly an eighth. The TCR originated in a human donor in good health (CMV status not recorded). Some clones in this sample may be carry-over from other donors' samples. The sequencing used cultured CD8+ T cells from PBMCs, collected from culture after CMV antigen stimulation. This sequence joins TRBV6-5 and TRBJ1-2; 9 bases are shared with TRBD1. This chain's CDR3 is CASSYSGTGNYGYTF. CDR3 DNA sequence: TGTGCCAGCAGTTATTCCGGGACAGGGAACTATGGCTACACCTTC.